Here is one T cell receptor (beta chain) with its context. This sample was included in a study of blood T cell repertoires in COVID-19. Across the whole study: Spain, Italy and the United States supplied samples that represented acute and convalescent COVID-19. In each case, the material was cDNA or gDNA derived from T cells, B-cell-depleted T cells, or PBMCs.

Original methodology: Estimates of nucleated cell counts were drawn from the amplification of reference gene primers. The table came from immunoSEQ multiplex PCR; TCRdb's copy has only in-frame clones and leaves some out. Clonal size and the V and J genes are those of that table, whereas D and trimming came from the DNA. The table records approximately 92,000 clones, 80% to 85% of them present only once. V was trimmed by 3 bases and J by 7 bases, leaving 10 bases between them. This CDR3 is built from 13 residues. Germline V gene lookup returns CDR1 SGHTA and CDR2 FQGNSA. The receptor comes from a man in his sixties with acute or convalescent COVID-19. The genes are TRBV7-2 and TRBJ1-5, with D maybe TRBD1 (6 bases). The sequenced sample consisted of peripheral blood. The CDR3 sequence is CASSFRGGQPQHF. DNA of the CDR3: TGTGCCAGCAGCTTCAGGGGTGGGCAGCCCCAGCATTTT.